These 13 T cell receptor beta chains were sequenced from one sample in a study of shared T cell receptors in the human thymus. Only in-frame clones appear in the TCRdb table, and some are missing; sequencing was by immunoSEQ multiplex PCR. Of over 650,000 clones listed, around 87% are singletons. These data are also associated with another study on human thymus T cells.

The sample was thymocytes. These receptor sequences come from a boy in the first two years of life with a congenital heart defect.

The chain has TRBV10-2 and TRBJ1-4, with a tentative D call TRBD1 (5 bases). This CDR3 has 13 residues. The germline CDR1 and CDR2 sequences are WSHSY and SAAADI. Trimming shortened V by 4 bases and J by 8 bases, and 11 bases separated the two germline ends. CDR3 DNA sequence: TGCGCCAGCAGTGTGGCAGGGCAAGAAAAACTGTTTTTT. Translating it yields CASSVAGQEKLFF.

The chain has TRBV6-1 and TRBJ2-1, with no clear D. This CDR3 is 12 amino acids long. V lost 8 bases and J 6 bases, leaving 11 bases between the germline ends. CDR1 and CDR2 from the germline V gene are MNHNS and SASEGT. CDR3 sequence: CASLVAPNEQFF. The CDR3 coding sequence is TGTGCCAGCTTAGTCGCTCCCAATGAGCAGTTCTTC.

The rearrangement joins TRBV28 to TRBJ2-7; the D is unclear. Trimming left V 4 bases short and J 3 bases short, with 16 bases between. This CDR3 spans 15 amino acids. Germline CDR1 reads MDHEN; CDR2 reads SYDVKM. The CDR3 is CASSSVERRYYEQYF. The CDR3 coding sequence is TGTGCCAGCAGTTCGGTTGAACGGAGATACTACGAGCAGTACTTC.

This clone has only a few counts. V gene TRBV4-1 combines with J gene TRBJ2-7; 8 positions match TRBD1. Germline-derived CDR1 and CDR2 are MGHRA and YSYEKL. V dropped 4 bases and J dropped 2; count of bases not matched to a gene: 13. The CDR3 runs 17 residues. The CDR3, as DNA: TGCGCCAGCAGCCGCGGAACATTGGACAGGGAGACCTACGAGCAGTACTTC. Its protein is CASSRGTLDRETYEQYF.

V gene TRBV5-6 combines with J gene TRBJ2-5; perhaps TRBD1 as D (5 bases). Germline values: CDR1 SGHDT, CDR2 YYEEEE. V lost 2 bases and J 1 base, leaving 6 bases between the germline ends. The CDR3 contains 13 residues. CDR3 region: CASSFGAQETQYF. The CDR3 DNA sequence: TGTGCCAGCAGCTTTGGGGCCCAAGAGACCCAGTACTTC.

This sequence joins TRBV10-2 and TRBJ2-3, with 9 bases lining up with TRBD2. This CDR3 is 20 amino acids long. Germline-derived CDR1 and CDR2 are WSHSY and SAAADI. J was trimmed by 2 bases and V by 0 bases; bases with no gene match: 15. This CDR3 reads CASSESTAKTSGETTDTQYF. The CDR3 region has the DNA TGCGCCAGCAGTGAGTCTACAGCGAAGACTAGCGGAGAAACCACAGATACGCAGTATTTT.

This clone was seen a handful of times. The chain uses TRBV5-8 and TRBJ2-4; 9 nucleotides agree with TRBD1. Looked up from germline, CDR1 is SGHTS and CDR2 is YDEGEE. The CDR3 consists of 14 residues. J gave up 1 base and V 7 bases, and 3 bases lay outside the gene matches. The CDR3 coding sequence is TGTGCCAGCGGGACAGGGACGGCCAAAAACATTCAGTACTTC. This translates into CASGTGTAKNIQYF. Together with reference TRBV5-8 and TRBJ2-4, the CDR3 gives the full variable domain: EAGVTQSPTHLIKTRGQQATLRCSPISGHTSVYWYQQALGLGLQFLLWYDEGEERNRGNFPPRFSGRQFPNYSSELNVNALELEDSALYLCASGTGTAKNIQYFGAGTRLSVL.

The V call is TRBV27, the J call TRBJ1-5; 8 nucleotides agree with TRBD1. The CDR3 spans 14 residues. Trimming removed 5 bases from V and 6 bases from J; junction bases left unmatched: 6. Germline assignment: CDR1 MNHEY and CDR2 SMNVEV (reference sequence). The CDR3 here is CASSIRTGSQPQHF. In nucleotides, the CDR3 is TGTGCCAGCAGTATTAGGACAGGGAGTCAGCCCCAGCATTTT.

The gene calls are TRBV11-3 and TRBJ1-2; TRBD1 aligns across 9 bases. Germline V gene data show CDR1 as SGHNT and CDR2 as YENEEA. After removal of 2 bases from V and 6 bases from J, the junction contained 19 bases not matched to a gene. The CDR3 contains 19 residues. The CDR3 DNA sequence: TGTGCCAGCAGCTTAAGGAACCTAACCGCTCCTACAGGGGGCGATGGCTACACCTTC. Protein sequence: CASSLRNLTAPTGGDGYTF.

This clone has only a few counts. V is TRBV27 and J is TRBJ2-5; D gene uncertain. The CDR3 contains 13 residues. CDR1 is MNHEY, CDR2 SMNVEV, per germline (reference sequence). V lost 5 bases and J 4 bases, leaving 11 bases between the germline ends. CDR3: CASSPRWRETQYF. For the CDR3, the DNA is TGTGCCAGCAGTCCCCGGTGGAGAGAGACCCAGTACTTC.

The rearrangement links TRBV11-2 to TRBJ2-7, with 8 bases lining up with TRBD2. Germline CDR1 is SGHAT and CDR2 is FQNNGV. The CDR3 sequence is 17 residues long. V trimming: 1 base; J trimming: 2 bases; junction bases outside the gene matches: 10. Here the CDR3 DNA reads TGTGCCAGCAGCTTAGCCGTGCTAAGCGGGAGACCCTACGAGCAGTACTTC. As protein: CASSLAVLSGRPYEQYF.

V gene TRBV28 combines with J gene TRBJ2-7; 7 bases line up with TRBD1. V lost 6 bases and J lost 1; bases outside the gene matches: 9. CDR1 is MDHEN, CDR2 SYDVKM, per germline. The CDR3 consists of 15 residues. CDR3 protein: CASRVDRVRSYEQYF. CDR3 nucleotides: TGTGCCAGCAGGGTAGACAGGGTTCGGTCCTACGAGCAGTACTTC.

This sequence joins TRBV2 and TRBJ1-4; the D gene is possibly TRBD1 (5 bases). Germline CDR1 and CDR2: SNHLY and FYNNEI. The CDR3 is 15 residues long. V dropped 5 bases and J dropped 3 bases, with 13 bases sitting between them. CDR3 bases: TGTGCCAGCAGTCGAACCAGGGCCGCTAATGAAAAACTGTTTTTT. It translates to CASSRTRAANEKLFF. The full variable domain, in which reference TRBV2 and TRBJ1-4 provide the parts outside the CDR3, is EPEVTQTPSHQVTQMGQEVILRCVPISNHLYFYWYRQILGQKVEFLVSFYNNEISEKSEIFDDQFSVERPDGSNFTLKIRSTKLEDSAMYFCASSRTRAANEKLFFGSGTQLSVL.